The clone carrying this TCR beta chain was counted a few times. The antigen is undetermined. V lost 3 bases, J lost 7 bases, and 13 bases lay in between. The CDR3 extends over 14 amino acids. Germline CDR1 and CDR2: ENHRY and SYGVKD. The data stem from a study of T-cell memory formation after mild COVID-19. General observations from the study: Later expanders leaned CD4+, whereas clones that contracted between day 15 and 85 were balanced CD4/CD8. Memory cells collected pre-infection included some clones that later responded, suggesting cross-reactive memory joined.

Using constant-segment primers, 5'RACE produced TCR alpha and TCR beta cDNA libraries carrying sample barcodes and UMIs. TCRdb re-called the 5' RACE reads through MiXCR, storing one row per CDR3 protein. The repertoire consists of roughly 200,000 distinct CDR3 sequences, with approximately 16% occurring once and the leading ten covering around 2.4%. Specimen: PBMCs or a T cell subset sorted from them (not recorded which). This receptor was identified in an adult woman who had mild COVID-19 (a few samples of this study predate the infection). Cell type and time point are not known. This sequence joins TRBV10-3 and TRBJ2-1, with D possibly TRBD1 on 7 matching bases. The CDR3 loop reads CAISDQGGSNEQFF. CDR3 nucleotides: TGTGCCATCAGTGATCAGGGGGGTTCTAATGAGCAGTTCTTC.